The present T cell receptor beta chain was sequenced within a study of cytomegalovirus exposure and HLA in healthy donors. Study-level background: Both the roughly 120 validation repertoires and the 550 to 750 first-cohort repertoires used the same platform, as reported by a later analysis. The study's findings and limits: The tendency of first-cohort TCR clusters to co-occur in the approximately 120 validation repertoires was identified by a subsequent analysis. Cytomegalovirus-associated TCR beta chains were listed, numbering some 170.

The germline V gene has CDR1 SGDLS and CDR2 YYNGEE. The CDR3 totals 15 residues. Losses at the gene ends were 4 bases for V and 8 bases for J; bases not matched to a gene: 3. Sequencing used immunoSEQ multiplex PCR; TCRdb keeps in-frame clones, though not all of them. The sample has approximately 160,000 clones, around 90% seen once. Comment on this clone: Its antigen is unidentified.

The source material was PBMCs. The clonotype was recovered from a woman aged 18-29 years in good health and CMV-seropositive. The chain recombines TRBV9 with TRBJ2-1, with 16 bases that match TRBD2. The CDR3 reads CASSKGLAGGDEQFF. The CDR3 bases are TGTGCCAGCAGCAAGGGACTAGCGGGAGGGGATGAGCAGTTCTTC.